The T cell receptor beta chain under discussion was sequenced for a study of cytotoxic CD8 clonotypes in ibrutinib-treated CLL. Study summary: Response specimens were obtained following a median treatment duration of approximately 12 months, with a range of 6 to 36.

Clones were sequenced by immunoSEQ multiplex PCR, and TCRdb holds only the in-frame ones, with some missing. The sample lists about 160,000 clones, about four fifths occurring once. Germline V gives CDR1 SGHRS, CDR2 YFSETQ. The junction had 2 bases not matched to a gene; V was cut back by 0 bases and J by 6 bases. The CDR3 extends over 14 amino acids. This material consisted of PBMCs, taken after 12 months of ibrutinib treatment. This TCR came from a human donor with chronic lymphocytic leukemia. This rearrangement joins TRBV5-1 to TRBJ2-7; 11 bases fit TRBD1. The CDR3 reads CASSLGGTGGEQYF. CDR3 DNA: TGCGCCAGCAGCTTGGGAGGGACAGGGGGCGAGCAGTACTTC. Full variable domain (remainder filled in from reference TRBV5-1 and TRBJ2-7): KAGVTQTPRYLIKTRGQQVTLSCSPISGHRSVSWYQQTPGQGLQFLFEYFSETQRNKGNFPGRFSGRQFSNSRSEMNVSTLELGDSALYLCASSLGGTGGEQYFGPGTRLTVT.